Listed here are 15 T cell receptor beta chains from one sample, sequenced in a study of T-cell reconstitution after alpha-beta-depleted transplantation in children. The authors prepared the TCRbeta library with unique molecular identifiers. TCRdb redid the calling of the PCR reads with MiXCR, one entry per CDR3 protein. The sample holds about 540,000 distinct CDR3 sequences, approximately 20% seen once. The sample in question was PBMCs from the stem cell graft donor, obtained from the stem cell graft. The receptors stem from a human donor who donated a stem cell graft to a child with acute lymphoblastic leukemia.

This clonotype was recorded a few times. The chain links TRBV28 to TRBJ2-1; D is uncertain. Germline lookup yields CDR1 MDHEN and CDR2 SYDVKM. V lost 1 base, J lost 7 bases, and 8 bases lay in between. The CDR3 runs 13 residues. This chain's CDR3 is CASSLYKGNEQFF. For the CDR3, the DNA is TGTGCCAGCAGTTTATATAAGGGAAATGAGCAGTTCTTC.

This clonotype was counted many times. The chain links TRBV10-3 to TRBJ2-7; a weak D match, TRBD2 (6 bases). The germline V gene encodes CDR1 ENHRY and CDR2 SYGVKD. This CDR3 is 16 amino acids long. The V gene lost 5 bases and the J gene lost 5 bases, with 22 bases spanning the gap. This chain's CDR3 is CAISQISVTSYNEQYF. CDR3 DNA: TGTGCCATCAGTCAGATAAGCGTGACTAGTTATAACGAGCAGTACTTC.

This clonotype was observed a handful of times. The chain employs TRBV12-3 or TRBV12-4 and TRBJ1-5, with D perhaps matching TRBD1 (6 bases). The V and J ends lost 3 bases and 5 bases respectively, with 14 bases between them. The CDR3 extends over 15 amino acids. This chain's CDR3 is CASSFLRGGDQPQHF. The CDR3, as DNA: TGTGCCAGCAGTTTCCTTAGGGGGGGGGATCAGCCCCAGCATTTT.

This clonotype occurred a few times. The chain links TRBV5-1 to TRBJ2-2, with TRBD1 matching over 8 bases. The V and J ends lost 8 bases and 0 bases, in that order; junction bases with no gene match: 3. CDR3 length: 14 residues. The V gene's germline CDR1 is SGHRS and CDR2 YFSETQ. This CDR3 is CASQGAPNTGELFF. The CDR3 DNA follows: TGCGCCAGTCAGGGGGCGCCGAACACCGGGGAGCTGTTTTTT.

The V gene is TRBV9, the J gene TRBJ2-7; 7 bases map to TRBD2. Unmatched junction bases numbered 17, after V lost 3 bases and J lost 5 bases. From germline, CDR1 is SGDLS and CDR2 YYNGEE. This CDR3 has 17 amino acids. The chain's CDR3 is CASSGALEARENDEQYF. The CDR3 region has the DNA TGTGCCAGCAGCGGGGCCCTGGAGGCGCGGGAGAACGACGAGCAGTACTTC.

This clonotype was seen once. J is TRBJ2-1 and V is TRBV2; 10 bases align to TRBD1. V shed 9 bases and J 5 bases; nucleotides not matched to a gene: 10. Per the germline V gene, CDR1 is SNHLY and CDR2 is FYNNEI. The CDR3 totals 15 residues. The CDR3, as DNA: TGTGCCAGGATGTACCCCGGGACAGGGGACAATGAGCAGTTCTTC. Residues: CARMYPGTGDNEQFF.

The chain links TRBV20-1 to TRBJ2-5; the D gene is possibly TRBD2 (5 bases). The length of the CDR3 is 15 residues. V was pared by 3 bases and J by 7 bases, with 21 bases between. Germline loops: CDR1 DFQATT, CDR2 SNEGSKA (reference sequence). For the CDR3, the DNA is TGCAGTGCTAGTCCTCCTCGGAGCGGTCTGGGGACCCAGTACTTC. This encodes CSASPPRSGLGTQYF.

This clonotype was counted between two and nine times. The chain employs TRBV21-1 and TRBJ2-7. TRBV21-1 is shown as a pseudogene. This CDR3 region has 8 residues. The chain's CDR3 is CASCEQYF. In nucleotides, the CDR3 is TGTGCCAGTTGCGAGCAGTACTTC.

The V gene is TRBV12-3 or TRBV12-4, the J gene TRBJ2-3; no reliable D call. V was shortened by 4 bases and J by 6 bases, with 8 bases between the two germline ends. This CDR3 spans 12 amino acids. In DNA form, the CDR3 reads TGTGCCAGCAGTTCACTCCCCGATACGCAGTATTTT. Encoded protein: CASSSLPDTQYF.

In its sample, this clonotype was seen a few times. The V and J genes are TRBV9 and TRBJ1-2, with 7 nucleotides matching TRBD1. Losses at the gene ends were 4 bases for V and 1 base for J; bases not matched to a gene: 10. The CDR3 runs to 16 residues. Germline CDR1 reads SGDLS; CDR2 reads YYNGEE. This CDR3 is CASSISRDRLNYGYTF. The CDR3 DNA reads as TGTGCCAGCAGCATTTCCCGGGACAGACTTAACTATGGCTACACCTTC. Full variable domain (missing parts from reference TRBV9 and TRBJ1-2): DSGVTQTPKHLITATGQRVTLRCSPRSGDLSVYWYQQSLDQGLQFLIQYYNGEERAKGNILERFSAQQFPDLHSELNLSSLELGDSALYFCASSISRDRLNYGYTFGSGTRLTVV.

The chain is built from TRBV9 and TRBJ2-1; D is tentatively TRBD1 or TRBD2 (5 bases each). The CDR3 contains 15 residues. CDR1 is SGDLS and CDR2 is YYNGEE in the germline V gene. V was cut by 0 bases and J by 0 bases, with 7 bases left in between. CDR3 bases: TGTGCCAGCAGCGTAGGGGACCACTCCTACAATGAGCAGTTCTTC. As protein: CASSVGDHSYNEQFF.

The chain uses TRBV18 and TRBJ1-1; no clear D. From germline, CDR1 is KGHSH and CDR2 LQKENI. Trimming took off 0 bases at V and 6 bases at J, with 14 bases between the two ends. This CDR3 is 15 amino acids long. CDR3 nucleotides: TGTGCCAGCTCACCACCTAATCCGGTAGCATCTGAAGCTTTCTTT. As protein: CASSPPNPVASEAFF. Looking up the rest from reference TRBV18 and TRBJ1-1 gives the full variable domain: NAGVMQNPRHLVRRRGQEARLRCSPMKGHSHVYWYRQLPEEGLKFMVYLQKENIIDESGMPKERFSAEFPKEGPSILRIQQVVRGDSAAYFCASSPPNPVASEAFFGQGTRLTVV.

There are a few counts of this clonotype. The chain uses TRBV6-1 and TRBJ1-1, with D hard to call. The V end lost 4 bases, the J end lost 1 base, and 13 bases lay between the germline ends. This CDR3 contains 15 residues. Germline V gene lookup returns CDR1 MNHNS and CDR2 SASEGT. CDR3 region: CASSGQVAANTEAFF. The CDR3 bases are TGTGCCAGCAGTGGCCAGGTCGCGGCGAACACTGAAGCTTTCTTT.

This clonotype appeared a few times. The V and J genes are TRBV5-1 and TRBJ2-5; 7 positions match TRBD1. This CDR3 region has 17 residues. CDR1 is SGHRS and CDR2 is YFSETQ in the germline V gene. Losses at the gene ends were 0 bases for V and 3 bases for J; bases not matched to a gene: 11. In nucleotides, the CDR3 is TGCGCCAGCAGCTTGGAACCCCGGGACAGACTTAAAGAGACCCAGTACTTC. Protein sequence: CASSLEPRDRLKETQYF.

About this clonotype itself: Sequence at one end of the junction differs from germline and may be a read error. The CDR3 coding sequence is TGTGCCAGCAGTTACCCGGTGCGGGCTAGCAATCAGCCCCAGCATTTC. It is translated as CASSYPVRASNQPQHF. V gene TRBV6-5 combines with J gene TRBJ1-5; D is ambiguous. This CDR3 is 16 amino acids long. In germline, CDR1 is MNHEY, CDR2 SVGAGI.